These 31 T cell receptor beta chains came from one sample sequenced in a study of T cells in Graves' hyperthyroidism and ophthalmopathy. The CDR3 regions of TCR beta were amplified from RNA transcripts. An initial round of RT-PCR targeting the TCR CDR3 relied on the HTBI primer set. From the multiplex PCR reads, TCRdb called clonotypes with MiXCR, one entry per CDR3 protein. This table has 550,000 to 600,000 distinct CDR3 sequences, 16% appearing once. Sequencing input: blood. All receptors derive from a woman aged 18-29 years with Graves' hyperthyroidism.

The chain has TRBV25-1 and TRBJ1-2; 9 positions match TRBD1. V dropped 5 bases and J dropped 5; count of bases not matched to a gene: 9. In germline, CDR1 is MGHDK, CDR2 SYGVNS. The CDR3 contains 15 residues. This chain's CDR3 is CASSRAGTGIYGYTF. In nucleotides, the CDR3 is TGTGCCAGCAGTAGAGCCGGGACAGGGATATATGGCTACACCTTC.

This chain joins TRBV9 and TRBJ2-2; either TRBD1 or TRBD2 may fit D (5 bases each). The CDR3 loop spans 17 amino acids. Germline lookup yields CDR1 SGDLS and CDR2 YYNGEE. V lost 4 bases to trimming and J lost 1 base, with 17 bases between them. The CDR3 loop is CASSLPPGPLNTGELFF. As DNA, the CDR3 is TGTGCCAGCAGCCTTCCCCCGGGACCACTGAACACCGGGGAGCTGTTTTTT.

This clonotype was seen ten or more times. The chain has TRBV6-6 and TRBJ2-7; weak D call: TRBD2 (6 bases). The germline CDR1 and CDR2 sequences are MNHNY and SVGAGI (reference sequence). This CDR3 comprises 15 residues. Trimming stripped 2 bases from V and 4 bases from J, with 15 bases between. CDR3 protein: CASSYSRDSRYEQYF. CDR3 nucleotide sequence: TGTGCCAGCAGTTACAGTCGGGACTCACGATACGAGCAGTACTTC.

This clonotype turned up a few times. The rearrangement links TRBV14 to TRBJ2-4; D might be TRBD1 (5 bases). The V and J ends lost 4 bases and 6 bases respectively, with 10 bases between them. This CDR3 has 13 residues. Per germline, CDR1 SGHDN and CDR2 FVKESK. CDR3 sequence (DNA): TGTGCCAGCAGCCTTCTAAGGGGAAACATTCAGTACTTC. Translation: CASSLLRGNIQYF.

This clonotype was detected ten times or more. This sequence joins TRBV28 and TRBJ2-2; 9 bases fit TRBD1. Germline CDR1 is MDHEN and CDR2 is SYDVKM. There are 14 residues in the CDR3. Trimming removed 6 bases from V and 1 base from J; junction bases left unmatched: 0. The DNA for the CDR3 is TGTGCCAGCAGGGGACAGGGGAACACCGGGGAGCTGTTTTTT. It is translated as CASRGQGNTGELFF.

This clonotype turned up a few times. The genes are TRBV3-1 and TRBJ2-5; D may be TRBD2 (5 bases). The CDR3 length is 18 residues. Deletions cut 4 bases from V and 5 bases from J, with 26 bases between. In germline, CDR1 is LGHDT, CDR2 YNNKEL (reference sequence). As DNA, the CDR3 is TGTGCCAGCAGCCTAAGAGACCGGGGATTTTCTTTGAGGGAGACCCAGTACTTC. This codes for CASSLRDRGFSLRETQYF.

With regard to this clonotype: A much larger clone lies one base from this, so it may be a read error. The chain joins TRBV7-9 to TRBJ2-1; 11 bases map to TRBD2. In germline, CDR1 is SEHNR, CDR2 FQNEAQ (reference sequence). This CDR3 spans 17 amino acids. CDR3 coding DNA: TGTGCCAGCAGCGGACGTTCTAGCGGGAGGTCCTACAATGATCAGTTCTTC. Protein sequence: CASSGRSSGRSYNDQFF.

The V gene is TRBV7-6, the J gene TRBJ1-5, with no clear D. Germline lookup yields CDR1 SGHVS and CDR2 FNYEAQ. Trimming left V 1 base short and J 5 bases short, with 9 bases between. The CDR3 has 14 residues. CDR3 nucleotides: TGTGCCAGCAGCTTAGTCAGCGGAGATCAGCCCCAGCATTTT. This encodes CASSLVSGDQPQHF.

This clonotype was seen a handful of times. A much more abundant neighbour one base away suggests this may be a read error. V is TRBV7-8 and J is TRBJ2-5; D may correspond to TRBD1 or TRBD2 (5 bases each). The germline V gene has CDR1 SGHVS and CDR2 FQNEAQ. The CDR3 is made up of 15 amino acids. As DNA, the CDR3 is TGTGCCAGCAGCGAGGACCGAGGGGTGTTCGGGACCCGGTACTTC. Translating gives CASSEDRGVFGTRYF.

Many counts were recorded for this clonotype. The V call is TRBV12-3 or TRBV12-4, the J call TRBJ2-3, with D unresolved. This CDR3 is 14 amino acids long. The germline V and J ends were trimmed by 7 bases and 0 bases, with 11 bases remaining between them. The CDR3 spells CASTKTASTDTQYF. DNA of the CDR3: TGTGCCAGCACCAAGACGGCTAGCACAGATACGCAGTATTTT.

There are a few counts of this clonotype. The chain carries TRBV7-9 and TRBJ1-2; D might be TRBD1 (5 bases). CDR3 size: 18 residues. The V gene's germline CDR1 is SEHNR and CDR2 FQNEAQ (reference sequence). V was trimmed by 5 bases and J by 0 bases, leaving 22 bases between them. The CDR3 nucleotides are TGTGCCAGCAGCCGGTTAAGTACTCGGGGACGGGCTAACTATGGCTACACCTTC. It is translated as CASSRLSTRGRANYGYTF.

This chain links TRBV5-1 with TRBJ2-7; 7 nucleotides line up with TRBD1. The CDR3 length is 14 residues. Germline V gene sequence: CDR1 SGHRS, CDR2 YFSETQ. V lost 3 bases and J lost 2; bases outside the gene matches: 5. The CDR3 region is CASSSTGWAYEQYF. The CDR3 DNA reads as TGCGCCAGCAGCTCGACAGGGTGGGCCTACGAGCAGTACTTC.

The chain links TRBV6-1 to TRBJ1-2, with 9 bases matching TRBD1. The CDR3 has 14 amino acids. CDR1 and CDR2 (germline): MNHNS, SASEGT. Trimming removed 5 bases from V and 6 bases from J; junction bases left unmatched: 7. DNA of the CDR3: TGTGCCAGCAGTAAGGACAGGGGCACGGATGGCTACACCTTC. It encodes CASSKDRGTDGYTF.

This clonotype was seen ten or more times. This chain connects TRBV11-2 to TRBJ2-7, with 8 bases matching TRBD1. The CDR3 extends over 14 amino acids. Germline trimming cut 6 bases from V and 2 bases from J; bases unmatched to any gene: 6. Germline CDR1 and CDR2: SGHAT and FQNNGV. The CDR3 nucleotides read TGTGCCAGCAGTCGGACAGGGAATACCTACGAGCAGTACTTC. Its protein product is CASSRTGNTYEQYF. Based on the CDR3 plus reference TRBV11-2 and TRBJ2-7, the full variable domain is EAGVAQSPRYKIIEKRQSVAFWCNPISGHATLYWYQQILGQGPKLLIQFQNNGVVDDSQLPKDRFSAERLKGVDSTLKIQPAKLEDSAVYLCASSRTGNTYEQYFGPGTRLTVT.

The chain employs TRBV29-1 and TRBJ2-7; tentative D call: TRBD2 (5 bases). Looked up from germline, CDR1 is SQVTM and CDR2 is ANQGSEA. V lost 0 bases to trimming and J lost 0 bases, with 12 bases between them. CDR3 length: 15 residues. In nucleotides, the CDR3 is TGCAGCGTTGAAGATGCTAGCAGGCCCTCCTACGAGCAGTACTTC. Protein sequence: CSVEDASRPSYEQYF.

The V and J genes are TRBV20-1 and TRBJ2-5, with D hard to call. The CDR3 totals 13 residues. Germline CDR1 and CDR2: DFQATT and SNEGSKA (reference sequence). This CDR3 is CNAPFPGQETQYF. As DNA, the CDR3 is TGCAATGCGCCATTCCCAGGCCAAGAGACCCAGTACTTC.

The gene calls are TRBV4-1 and TRBJ1-1, with D unresolved. The CDR3 totals 15 residues. V was cut by 0 bases and J by 1 base, with 9 bases left in between. CDR1 and CDR2 (germline): MGHRA, YSYEKL. In nucleotides, the CDR3 is TGCGCCAGCAGCCAAGATCTTCGGACGAACACTGAAGCTTTCTTT. It is translated as CASSQDLRTNTEAFF.

The rearrangement links TRBV7-2 to TRBJ1-2; D is undetermined. V lost 5 bases to trimming and J lost 8 bases, with 21 bases between them. CDR1 and CDR2 from the germline V gene are SGHTA and FQGNSA. This CDR3 has 15 residues. The chain's CDR3 is CASSLEDRERRGYTF. DNA of the CDR3: TGTGCCAGCAGCCTGGAGGATAGGGAAAGGCGAGGCTACACCTTC.

V usage is TRBV4-1 and J usage is TRBJ2-7; D not resolved. This CDR3 spans 14 amino acids. Germline V gives CDR1 MGHRA, CDR2 YSYEKL. Trimming removed 3 bases at V and 6 bases at J, with 15 bases between. CDR3: CASSQGSWVSEQYF. The CDR3, as DNA: TGCGCCAGCAGCCAGGGTTCTTGGGTCAGCGAGCAGTACTTC.

This clonotype was counted between two and nine times. V gene TRBV28 combines with J gene TRBJ1-3; D remains ambiguous. Between the trimmed V and J ends, which lost 4 bases and 0 bases, there was a span of 10 bases. CDR1 and CDR2 (germline): MDHEN, SYDVKM. This CDR3 is built from 15 residues. CDR3 bases: TGTGCCAGCAGTTGGGTACATCGCTCTGGAAACACCATATATTTT. It encodes CASSWVHRSGNTIYF.

This clonotype is a singleton in its sample. V usage is TRBV2 and J usage is TRBJ2-3, with 14 bases fitting TRBD2. There are 16 residues in the CDR3. Germline V gene sequence: CDR1 SNHLY, CDR2 FYNNEI. After removal of 7 bases from V and 2 bases from J, the junction contained 5 bases not matched to a gene. Here the CDR3 DNA reads TGTGCCAGCACCGGACTAGCGGGGGGACCCACAGATACGCAGTATTTT. This encodes CASTGLAGGPTDTQYF.

This clonotype was seen ten or more times. This sequence joins TRBV3-1 and TRBJ1-2; tentative D call: TRBD1 (5 bases). Trimming removed 5 bases from V and 8 bases from J, with 12 bases in between. The CDR3 totals 12 residues. The germline CDR1 and CDR2 sequences are LGHDT and YNNKEL (reference sequence). CDR3 bases: TGTGCCAGCAGCTCCCAGGGTCTAGGCTACACCTTC. Protein: CASSSQGLGYTF.

V usage is TRBV13 and J usage is TRBJ2-1; D is perhaps TRBD1 (5 bases). Germline V CDR1 and CDR2: PRHDT, FYEKMQ (reference sequence). The CDR3 has 16 residues. The V end lost 0 bases, the J end lost 10 bases, and 19 bases lay between the germline ends. CDR3 bases: TGTGCCAGCAGCTTAGGCCTCCTCGACTTCCAGGGAGAGCAGTTCTTC. Translated, it gives CASSLGLLDFQGEQFF.

There are many counts of this clonotype. The chain has TRBV28 and TRBJ2-7; D gene uncertain. In germline, CDR1 is MDHEN, CDR2 SYDVKM. The CDR3 is 12 residues long. V lost 4 bases, J lost 7 bases, and 11 bases lay in between. The CDR3: CASSSPLGEQYF. In DNA form, the CDR3 reads TGTGCCAGCAGTTCCCCTTTGGGGGAGCAGTACTTC.

This clonotype has just a few counts. This may come from a read error, since a much larger clone is one base off. The V gene is TRBV20-1, the J gene TRBJ1-1; D is unresolved. The CDR3 contains 12 residues. V was clipped by 0 bases and J by 1 base, with 3 bases between them. Germline CDR1 is DFQATT and CDR2 is SNEGSKA (reference sequence). CDR3 DNA sequence: TGCAGTGCTAGAGATACGAACACTGAAGCTTTCTTT. Protein product: CSARDTNTEAFF.

This clonotype was detected many times. The V gene is TRBV28, the J gene TRBJ1-1, with D perhaps matching TRBD1 (6 bases). Germline CDR1 is MDHEN and CDR2 is SYDVKM. Deletions cut 5 bases from V and 5 bases from J, with 18 bases between. The length of the CDR3 is 15 residues. In DNA, the CDR3 is TGTGCCAGCAGTCTCATCTGGGGGGCTGGGACTGAAGCTTTCTTT. Translated, it gives CASSLIWGAGTEAFF.

This clonotype has just a few counts. The chain combines TRBV12-3 or TRBV12-4 with TRBJ2-3, with 8 bases identical to TRBD1. The CDR3 totals 14 residues. Trimming removed 4 bases from V and 5 bases from J; junction bases left unmatched: 5. CDR3: CASSYGQGRDTQYF. Written as DNA, the CDR3 is TGTGCCAGCAGTTACGGACAGGGTAGAGATACGCAGTATTTT.

The genes are TRBV30 and TRBJ1-1; D not resolved. This CDR3 is built from 12 residues. Germline V gives CDR1 GTSNPN, CDR2 SVGIG (reference sequence). With 3 bases removed from V and 5 bases from J, the gap between germline ends came to 10 bases. In DNA, the CDR3 is TGTGCCTGGAGACCGGGCCGGACTGAAGCTTTCTTT. Translation gives CAWRPGRTEAFF.

This clonotype showed up many times. The rearrangement links TRBV6-1 to TRBJ2-3; 8 bases fit TRBD2. Looked up from germline, CDR1 is MNHNS and CDR2 is SASEGT. The junction had 8 bases not matched to a gene; V was cut back by 6 bases and J by 3 bases. The CDR3 has 15 residues. The CDR3: CASSFSASGTDTQYF. Here the CDR3 DNA reads TGTGCCAGCAGCTTTTCGGCTAGCGGGACAGATACGCAGTATTTT.

This clonotype was counted a few times. The CDR3 coding sequence is TGTGCCAGCAGTTCCCTTAGCGGGGGGGGGGCTAAAGATACGCAGTATTTT. Residues: CASSSLSGGGAKDTQYF. The V call is TRBV12-3 or TRBV12-4, the J call TRBJ2-3, with TRBD2 matching 11 bases. This CDR3 is 17 amino acids long. V shed 4 bases and J 5 bases; nucleotides not matched to a gene: 11.

This clonotype has just a few counts. The rearrangement uses TRBV7-8 and TRBJ2-2; either TRBD1 or TRBD2 may fit D (5 bases each). The germline V gene encodes CDR1 SGHVS and CDR2 FQNEAQ. The length of the CDR3 is 15 residues. V lost 3 bases and J 6 bases, leaving 14 bases between the germline ends. CDR3 sequence reads: CASSFRDEISGELFF. The CDR3 nucleotides are TGTGCCAGCAGCTTCCGGGACGAAATCTCCGGGGAGCTGTTTTTT.